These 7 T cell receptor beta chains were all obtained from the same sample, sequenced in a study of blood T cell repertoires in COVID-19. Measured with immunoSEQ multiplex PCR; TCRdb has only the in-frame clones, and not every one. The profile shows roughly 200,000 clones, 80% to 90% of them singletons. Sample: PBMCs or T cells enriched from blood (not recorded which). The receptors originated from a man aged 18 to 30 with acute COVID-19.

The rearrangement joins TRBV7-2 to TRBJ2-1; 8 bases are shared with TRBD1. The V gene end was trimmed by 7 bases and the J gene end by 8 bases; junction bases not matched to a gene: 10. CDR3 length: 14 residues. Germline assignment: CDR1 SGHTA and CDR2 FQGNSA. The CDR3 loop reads CASTQRSGGYEQFF. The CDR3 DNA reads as TGTGCCAGCACACAACGGTCAGGGGGCTATGAGCAGTTCTTC.

CDR3 sequence: CASRPSWLAGSSYNEQFF. The CDR3 DNA is TGTGCCAGCAGGCCCTCGTGGCTAGCGGGAAGCTCCTACAATGAGCAGTTCTTC. V usage is TRBV6-4 and J usage is TRBJ2-1; TRBD2 agrees at 9 bases. After removal of 6 bases from V and 0 bases from J, the junction contained 12 bases not matched to a gene. Germline V gives CDR1 MRHNA, CDR2 SNTAGT. This CDR3 has 18 amino acids.

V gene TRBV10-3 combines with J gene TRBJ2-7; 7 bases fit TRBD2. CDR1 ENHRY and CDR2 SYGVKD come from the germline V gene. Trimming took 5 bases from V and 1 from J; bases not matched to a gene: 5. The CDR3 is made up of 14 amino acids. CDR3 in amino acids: CAISTGGGSYEQYF. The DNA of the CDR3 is TGTGCCATCAGTACGGGAGGAGGGTCCTACGAGCAGTACTTC.

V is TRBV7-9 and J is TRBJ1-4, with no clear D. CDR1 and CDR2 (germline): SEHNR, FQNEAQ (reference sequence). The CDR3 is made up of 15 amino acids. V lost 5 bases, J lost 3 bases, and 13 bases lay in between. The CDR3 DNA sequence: TGTGCCAGCAGCCCCAAGGGAGGGCCTAATGAAAAACTGTTTTTT. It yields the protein CASSPKGGPNEKLFF.

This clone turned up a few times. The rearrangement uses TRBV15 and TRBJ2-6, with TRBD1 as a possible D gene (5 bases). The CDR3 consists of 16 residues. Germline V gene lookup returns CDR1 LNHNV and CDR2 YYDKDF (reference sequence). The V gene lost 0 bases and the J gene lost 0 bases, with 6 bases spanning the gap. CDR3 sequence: CATSRDRDSGANVLTF. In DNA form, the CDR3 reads TGTGCCACCAGCAGAGACAGGGACTCTGGGGCCAACGTCCTGACTTTC. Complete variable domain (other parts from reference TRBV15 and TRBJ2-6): DAMVIQNPRYQVTQFGKPVTLSCSQTLNHNVMYWYQQKSSQAPKLLFHYYDKDFNNEADTPDNFQSRRPNTSFCFLDIRSPGLGDTAMYLCATSRDRDSGANVLTFGAGSRLTVL.

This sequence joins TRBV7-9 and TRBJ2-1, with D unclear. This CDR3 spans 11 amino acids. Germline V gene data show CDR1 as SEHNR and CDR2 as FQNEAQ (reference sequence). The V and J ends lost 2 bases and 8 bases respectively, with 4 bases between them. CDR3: CASSLSDEQFF. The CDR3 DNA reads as TGTGCCAGCAGCTTATCCGATGAGCAGTTCTTC.

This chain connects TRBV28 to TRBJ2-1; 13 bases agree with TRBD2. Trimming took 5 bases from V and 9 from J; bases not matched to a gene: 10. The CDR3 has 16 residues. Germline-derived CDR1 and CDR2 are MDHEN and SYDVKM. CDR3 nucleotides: TGTGCCAGCAGTCCCGGACTAGCGGGAGTGCTTGGTGAGCAGTTCTTC. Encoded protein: CASSPGLAGVLGEQFF.